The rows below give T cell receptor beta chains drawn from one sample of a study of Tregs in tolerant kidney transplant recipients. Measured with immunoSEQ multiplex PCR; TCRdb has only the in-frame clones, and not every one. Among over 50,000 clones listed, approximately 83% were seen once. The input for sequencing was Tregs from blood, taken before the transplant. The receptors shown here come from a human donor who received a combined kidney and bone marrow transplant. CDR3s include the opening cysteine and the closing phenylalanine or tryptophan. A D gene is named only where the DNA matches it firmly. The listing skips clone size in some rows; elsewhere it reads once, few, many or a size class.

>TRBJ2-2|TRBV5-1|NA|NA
CASSLSPANTGELFF
TGCGCCAGCAGCTTGAGTCCCGCGAACACCGGGGAGCTGTTTTTT
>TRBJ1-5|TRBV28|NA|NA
CASSEGIQPQHF
TGTGCCAGCAGTGAGGGAATTCAGCCCCAGCATTTT
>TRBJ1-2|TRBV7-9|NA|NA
CASSLTRGPYGYTF
TGTGCCAGCAGCTTAACGCGGGGGCCCTATGGCTACACCTTC
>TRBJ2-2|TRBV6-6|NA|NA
CASRNVRGNGELFF
TGTGCCAGCAGAAATGTCAGGGGAAACGGGGAGCTGTTTTTT
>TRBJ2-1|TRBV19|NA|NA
CASSANPPGSSYNEQFF
TGTGCCAGTAGTGCTAATCCCCCAGGGAGCTCCTACAATGAGCAGTTCTTC
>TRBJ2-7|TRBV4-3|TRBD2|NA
CASSRLAGASYEQYF
TGCGCCAGCAGCAGACTAGCGGGAGCTTCCTACGAGCAGTACTTC
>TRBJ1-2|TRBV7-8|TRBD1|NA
CASSLVPPQGVLRYGYTF
TGTGCCAGCAGCCTCGTCCCACCCCAGGGGGTATTACGATATGGCTACACCTTC
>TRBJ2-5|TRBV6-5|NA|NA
CASSPRQAPGETQYF
TGTGCCAGCAGCCCCAGGCAAGCGCCAGGGGAGACCCAGTACTTC
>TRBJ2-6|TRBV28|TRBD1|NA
CASGSGGNGANVLTF
TGTGCCAGCGGATCAGGGGGAAATGGGGCCAACGTCCTGACTTTC
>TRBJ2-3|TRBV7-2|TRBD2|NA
CASSLVLAGADTQYF
TGTGCCAGCAGCTTGGTGCTAGCGGGGGCAGATACGCAGTATTTT
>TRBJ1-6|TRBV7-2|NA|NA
CASSLGPNLGNSPLHF
TGTGCCAGCAGCTTAGGACCCAACCTGGGGAATTCACCCCTCCACTTT
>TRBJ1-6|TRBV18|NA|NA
CASSPPSDSQNSPLHF
TGTGCCAGCTCACCACCGTCGGACAGTCAAAATTCACCCCTCCACTTT
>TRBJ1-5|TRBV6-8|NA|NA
CASTSEPWGNQPQHF
TGTGCCAGCACCTCGGAGCCTTGGGGCAATCAGCCCCAGCATTTT
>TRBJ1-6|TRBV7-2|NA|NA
CASSSPRENSPLHF
TGTGCCAGTTCCAGCCCCCGGGAGAATTCACCCCTCCACTTT
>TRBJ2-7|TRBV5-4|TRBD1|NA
CASSGAGDRAYEQYF
TGTGCCAGCAGTGGGGCCGGGGACAGGGCCTACGAGCAGTACTTC
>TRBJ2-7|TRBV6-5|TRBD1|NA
CASSYGQQGDPYEQYF
TGTGCCAGCAGTTATGGGCAACAGGGGGACCCCTACGAGCAGTACTTC
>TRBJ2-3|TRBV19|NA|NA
CASSIGKVSTGDTQYF
TGTGCCAGTAGTATAGGCAAGGTCAGTACTGGAGATACGCAGTATTTT
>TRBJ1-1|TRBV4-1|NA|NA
CASSQDRVTHKGTEAFF
TGCGCCAGCAGCCAAGATCGTGTGACACACAAGGGGACTGAAGCTTTCTTT
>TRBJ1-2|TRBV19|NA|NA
CASMGRANYGYTF
TGTGCCAGTATGGGGCGGGCCAACTATGGCTACACCTTC
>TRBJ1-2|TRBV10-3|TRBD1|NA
CAIRPGQAGPPNYGYTF
TGTGCCATCAGGCCGGGACAGGCTGGGCCCCCTAACTATGGCTACACCTTC
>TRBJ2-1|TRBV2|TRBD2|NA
CAPGGLAEYNEQFF
TGTGCCCCGGGGGGACTAGCGGAATACAATGAGCAGTTCTTC
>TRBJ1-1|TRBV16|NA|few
CASSPGGGNTEAFF
TGTGCCAGCAGCCCGGGGGGCGGGAACACTGAAGCTTTCTTT
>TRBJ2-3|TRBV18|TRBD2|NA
CASSPGTSGTDTQYF
TGTGCCAGCTCGCCTGGGACTAGCGGCACAGATACGCAGTATTTT
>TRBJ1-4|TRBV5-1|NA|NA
CASSEGTYNEKLFF
TGCGCCAGCAGCGAAGGGACCTATAATGAAAAACTGTTTTTT
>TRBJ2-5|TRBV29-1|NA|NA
CSVRVGRYQETQYF
TGCAGCGTCCGGGTCGGCAGGTACCAAGAGACCCAGTACTTC
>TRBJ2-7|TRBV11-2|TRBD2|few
CASSLALAGGDSYEQYF
TGTGCCAGCAGCTTAGCACTAGCGGGAGGCGACTCCTACGAGCAGTACTTC
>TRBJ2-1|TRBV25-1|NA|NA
CASSERNGNEQFF
TGTGCCAGCAGTGAAAGGAACGGCAATGAGCAGTTCTTC